These 8 T cell receptor beta chains originate from one sample sequenced in a study of T-cell memory formation after mild COVID-19. TCRdb passed the 5' RACE reads through MiXCR, listing each CDR3 protein once. This table has approximately 150,000 distinct CDR3 sequences, around 13% appearing once. The sample taken for sequencing was PBMCs or a T cell subset sorted from them (not recorded which). Receptors were obtained from an adult woman who had mild COVID-19 (a few samples of this study predate the infection). Cell type and time point are not known.

In this sample, this clonotype turned up a few times. The chain recombines TRBV12-3 or TRBV12-4 with TRBJ1-6; 10 bases agree with TRBD1. Trimming at V came to 1 base and at J to 10 bases, leaving 10 bases not matched to a gene. This CDR3 spans 17 amino acids. CDR3 sequence (DNA): TGTGCCAGCAGTTTAGGAGGACAGGGGGTAAAGATATCACCCCTCCACTTT. Its translation is CASSLGGQGVKISPLHF.

J is TRBJ2-1 and V is TRBV29-1; D not resolved. Germline V gene sequence: CDR1 SQVTM, CDR2 ANQGSEA. The CDR3 totals 9 residues. V was shortened by 0 bases and J by 16 bases, with 7 bases between the two germline ends. The chain's CDR3 is CSVEDRAFF. For the CDR3, the DNA is TGCAGCGTTGAAGATCGGGCCTTCTTC.

This clonotype was seen a few times. This chain uses TRBV9 with TRBJ2-5; 13 positions agree with TRBD2. This CDR3 has 17 residues. The germline V gene has CDR1 SGDLS and CDR2 YYNGEE. The ends lost 3 bases at V and 3 bases at J; junction bases unmatched: 8. The CDR3 DNA sequence: TGTGCCAGCAGCGCAACCTGGGGACTAGCGGGGAAAGAGACCCAGTACTTC. Amino acid sequence: CASSATWGLAGKETQYF.

This clonotype was recorded at least ten times. V and J are TRBV7-8 and TRBJ2-1; D is possibly TRBD1 or TRBD2 (5 bases each). Trimming pared 1 base from V and 0 bases from J, leaving 7 bases between. The germline CDR1 and CDR2 sequences are SGHVS and FQNEAQ. The CDR3 is 15 amino acids. CDR3 sequence (DNA): TGTGCCAGCAGCTTAGTTGGGGGCTCCTACAATGAGCAGTTCTTC. This sequence encodes CASSLVGGSYNEQFF.

V and J are TRBV5-4 and TRBJ2-1, with D uncertain. V was cut by 2 bases and J by 5 bases, with 8 bases left in between. Germline V gene lookup returns CDR1 SGHNT and CDR2 YYREEE (reference sequence). CDR3 length equals 13 residues. The CDR3 reads CASSFYDHNEQFF. DNA for the CDR3: TGTGCCAGCAGCTTTTATGACCACAATGAGCAGTTCTTC.

This clonotype showed up just a few times. The gene calls are TRBV10-3 and TRBJ2-1; D is uncertain. Germline CDR1 ENHRY, CDR2 SYGVKD. This CDR3 region has 13 residues. The V end was cut by 11 bases, the J end by 0 bases, with 11 bases between. CDR3 protein: CAASWGSYNEQFF. The CDR3 nucleotides read TGTGCCGCCTCCTGGGGCTCCTACAATGAGCAGTTCTTC.

This clonotype has just a few counts. This chain connects TRBV6-1 to TRBJ2-7; possible D gene TRBD1, 6 bases. Germline CDR1 MNHNS, CDR2 SASEGT. The CDR3 contains 16 residues. Trimming left V 2 bases short and J 0 bases short, with 14 bases between. DNA of the CDR3: TGTGCCAGCAGTGAACAGGGACACGCATACTCCTACGAGCAGTACTTC. This codes for CASSEQGHAYSYEQYF.

The chain joins TRBV5-4 to TRBJ1-1; D is undetermined. The V gene lost 4 bases and the J gene lost 5 bases, with 12 bases spanning the gap. This CDR3 is built from 13 residues. The germline V gene has CDR1 SGHNT and CDR2 YYREEE (reference sequence). The CDR3 DNA reads as TGTGCCAGCAGCCCTCAGCTAAAGACTGAAGCTTTCTTT. It is translated as CASSPQLKTEAFF.